This entry lists 31 T cell receptor beta chains sequenced from one sample in a study of cytomegalovirus exposure and HLA in healthy donors. The PCR was carried out with 60 Vbeta primers and 13 Jbeta primers. Generated by immunoSEQ multiplex PCR, the TCRdb table keeps only in-frame clones and is missing some. In the table there are about 150,000 clones, around 75% of which are singletons. Source material: PBMCs. The receptor source for this set is a woman aged 40 to 50 in good health and CMV-seronegative.

The V gene is TRBV6-1, the J gene TRBJ2-7, with 9 nucleotides matching TRBD1. CDR1 and CDR2 (germline): MNHNS, SASEGT. V shed 6 bases and J 9 bases; nucleotides not matched to a gene: 15. The CDR3 covers 15 residues. In DNA form, the CDR3 reads TGTGCCAGCAGCGATAACAGGGGGCTGGCCCCAAGGCAGTACTTC. Its translation is CASSDNRGLAPRQYF.

The gene calls are TRBV5-1 and TRBJ1-2; D is ambiguous. CDR3 size: 15 residues. The ends were cut back, 2 bases at V and 5 bases at J, with 16 bases in the middle. Germline V CDR1 and CDR2: SGHRS, YFSETQ. CDR3 sequence reads: CASSFLAAGGYGYTF. In DNA, the CDR3 is TGCGCCAGCAGCTTTTTAGCCGCTGGAGGGTATGGCTACACCTTC.

This chain links TRBV12-5 with TRBJ2-5; 9 bases map to TRBD2. Germline assignment: CDR1 LGHNT and CDR2 FRNRAP. The CDR3 contains 17 residues. J was trimmed by 2 bases and V by 1 base; bases with no gene match: 8. The CDR3 coding sequence is TGTGCTAGTGGTTTGGGGTCGGCTAGCGGGGCTCAAGAGACCCAGTACTTC. Amino acid sequence: CASGLGSASGAQETQYF.

The V and J genes are TRBV7-2 and TRBJ2-3; 8 bases map to TRBD1. This CDR3 contains 13 residues. Germline CDR1 SGHTA, CDR2 FQGNSA. V trimming: 3 bases; J trimming: 10 bases; junction bases outside the gene matches: 6. CDR3 coding DNA: TGTGCCAGCAGCTTCCAGGGGGCCCTTGCGCAGTATTTT. It codes for CASSFQGALAQYF.

The chain employs TRBV27 and TRBJ2-7; 9 bases line up with TRBD1. J gave up 2 bases and V 6 bases, and 8 bases lay outside the gene matches. The CDR3 has 15 amino acids. Germline V gene sequence: CDR1 MNHEY, CDR2 SMNVEV (reference sequence). In nucleotides, the CDR3 is TGTGCCAGCAGCTATCGACAGGGGGGGACCTACGAGCAGTACTTC. It is translated as CASSYRQGGTYEQYF.

The genes are TRBV19 and TRBJ1-5, with a possible D match to TRBD1 (6 bases). Trimming took 7 bases from V and 7 from J, leaving 17 bases between them. CDR1 and CDR2 (germline): LNHDA, SQIVND (reference sequence). The length of the CDR3 is 14 residues. CDR3 sequence reads: CASTFTGLGQPQHF. The CDR3 DNA reads as TGTGCCAGTACCTTCACAGGGTTGGGGCAGCCCCAGCATTTT.

The chain joins TRBV5-5 to TRBJ2-1; 8 bases line up with TRBD1. Germline CDR1 and CDR2: SGHKS and YYEKEE (reference sequence). V gave up 2 bases and J gave up 2 bases; unmatched junction bases: 6. The length of the CDR3 is 16 residues. CDR3: CASSFRVQGAYNEQFF. Written as DNA, the CDR3 is TGTGCCAGCAGCTTCCGGGTACAGGGGGCCTACAATGAGCAGTTCTTC.

This chain connects TRBV5-5 to TRBJ2-7; 10 bases match TRBD2. Germline CDR1 is SGHKS and CDR2 is YYEKEE (reference sequence). V trimming: 4 bases; J trimming: 5 bases; junction bases outside the gene matches: 12. The CDR3 has 16 amino acids. DNA of the CDR3: TGTGCCAGCAGCCTGCTAGCGGGGGCGGTCGGGGACGAGCAGTACTTC. Translation: CASSLLAGAVGDEQYF.

This chain uses TRBV29-1 with TRBJ2-7, with D possibly TRBD2 on 6 matching bases. Trimming pared 6 bases from V and 3 bases from J, leaving 21 bases between. This CDR3 is 15 amino acids long. Germline loops: CDR1 SQVTM, CDR2 ANQGSEA. CDR3 sequence (DNA): TGCAGCGTCCACTCGGGGACGGGAGCCGGCTACGAGCAGTACTTC. Protein product: CSVHSGTGAGYEQYF.

CDR3 in amino acids: CASSGGSFGGEQYF. CDR3 coding DNA: TGTGCCAGCAGTGGGGGTTCGTTCGGGGGCGAGCAGTACTTC. The rearrangement joins TRBV2 to TRBJ2-7, with D possibly TRBD2 on 6 matching bases. CDR3 length equals 14 residues. Looked up from germline, CDR1 is SNHLY and CDR2 is FYNNEI. Trimming shortened V by 4 bases and J by 6 bases, and 16 bases separated the two germline ends.

J is TRBJ2-1 and V is TRBV5-1, with D tentatively TRBD2 (5 bases). Trimming removed 3 bases at V and 3 bases at J, with 13 bases between. This CDR3 spans 15 amino acids. Germline CDR1 reads SGHRS; CDR2 reads YFSETQ. The CDR3 region is CASSSELGLYNEQFF. The CDR3 DNA reads as TGCGCCAGCAGCTCCGAACTAGGGCTCTACAATGAGCAGTTCTTC.

V is TRBV6-5 and J is TRBJ1-1; possibly TRBD1 for D (5 bases). CDR1 and CDR2 from the germline V gene are MNHEY and SVGAGI. The V and J ends lost 0 bases and 11 bases respectively, with 19 bases between them. The CDR3 runs to 15 residues. DNA of the CDR3: TGTGCCAGCAGTTACTCGGCAGGGTTCGGCTCGGGTGCTTTCTTT. Encoded protein: CASSYSAGFGSGAFF.

The V and J genes are TRBV5-1 and TRBJ2-2, with 8 bases fitting TRBD2. Germline CDR1 SGHRS, CDR2 YFSETQ. This CDR3 region has 16 residues. The V and J ends lost 4 bases and 9 bases, in that order; junction bases with no gene match: 14. The CDR3 sequence: CASSLTGTSGARELFF. The CDR3 bases are TGCGCCAGCAGCCTTACCGGGACTAGTGGGGCCCGGGAGCTGTTTTTT.

The chain recombines TRBV27 with TRBJ1-1, with a tentative D call TRBD1 (5 bases). Germline CDR1 and CDR2: MNHEY and SMNVEV (reference sequence). V was trimmed by 1 base and J by 0 bases, leaving 9 bases between them. This CDR3 comprises 15 residues. The CDR3: CASSLFQGMNTEAFF. CDR3 bases: TGTGCCAGCAGTTTATTTCAGGGAATGAACACTGAAGCTTTCTTT.

V and J are TRBV28 and TRBJ2-3; D is possibly TRBD1 (6 bases). Germline CDR1 MDHEN, CDR2 SYDVKM. The CDR3 length is 14 residues. V lost 5 bases, J lost 6 bases, and 15 bases lay in between. This chain's CDR3 is CASSGTPAPDTQYF. The CDR3 bases are TGTGCCAGCAGTGGGACACCTGCTCCCGATACGCAGTATTTT.

The chain joins TRBV18 to TRBJ1-1; D gene uncertain. The germline V and J ends were trimmed by 3 bases and 1 base, with 6 bases remaining between them. The CDR3 extends over 13 amino acids. Germline values: CDR1 KGHSH, CDR2 LQKENI. The CDR3 region is CASSPGSNTEAFF. CDR3 in DNA: TGTGCCAGCTCACCTGGCTCGAACACTGAAGCTTTCTTT.

J is TRBJ2-7 and V is TRBV6-6, with D perhaps matching TRBD2 (6 bases). The CDR3 runs to 14 residues. The germline CDR1 and CDR2 sequences are MNHNY and SVGAGI (reference sequence). The V and J ends lost 4 bases and 5 bases respectively, with 15 bases between them. Here the CDR3 DNA reads TGTGCCAGCAGTTTGTTCGGACTAAACCACGAGCAGTACTTC. Residues: CASSLFGLNHEQYF.

The chain joins TRBV7-9 to TRBJ2-5, with a weak D call TRBD1 (6 bases). The germline V gene encodes CDR1 SEHNR and CDR2 FQNEAQ (reference sequence). The CDR3 spans 14 residues. V shed 4 bases and J shed 5 bases, with 14 bases lying between them. The CDR3 DNA sequence: TGTGCCAGCAGCTCCCGACCCAGGGGCGAGACCCAGTACTTC. Translation gives CASSSRPRGETQYF.

The chain employs TRBV13 and TRBJ2-7, with 9 bases identical to TRBD1. The junction had 7 bases not matched to a gene; V was cut back by 1 base and J by 6 bases. CDR3 length: 15 amino acids. CDR1 and CDR2 from the germline V gene are PRHDT and FYEKMQ (reference sequence). The CDR3 DNA is TGTGCCAGCAGCTTAGTGGGACAGGGTATCCTCGAGCAGTACTTC. Translation gives CASSLVGQGILEQYF.

The genes are TRBV18 and TRBJ2-5; possibly TRBD1 for D (6 bases). The CDR3 contains 16 residues. Looked up from germline, CDR1 is KGHSH and CDR2 is LQKENI. V was clipped by 3 bases and J by 5 bases, with 19 bases between them. DNA for the CDR3: TGTGCCAGCTCACCGGTTAGGGACAATCTCGGGGAGACCCAGTACTTC. Translating gives CASSPVRDNLGETQYF. Looking up the rest from reference TRBV18 and TRBJ2-5 gives the full variable domain: NAGVMQNPRHLVRRRGQEARLRCSPMKGHSHVYWYRQLPEEGLKFMVYLQKENIIDESGMPKERFSAEFPKEGPSILRIQQVVRGDSAAYFCASSPVRDNLGETQYFGPGTRLLVL.

The CDR3 sequence: CATSRVSGGPPYEQYF. DNA of the CDR3: TGTGCCACCAGCAGAGTAAGTGGAGGCCCCCCGTACGAGCAGTACTTC. The rearrangement links TRBV15 to TRBJ2-7; tentative D call: TRBD2 (5 bases). This CDR3 contains 16 residues. Germline CDR1 reads LNHNV; CDR2 reads YYDKDF (reference sequence). Trimming left V 1 base short and J 4 bases short, with 17 bases between.

This clone came up once. The chain has TRBV7-9 and TRBJ2-2; 10 nucleotides line up with TRBD2. CDR3 length: 16 residues. The V segment lost 5 bases and the J segment 2 bases; nucleotides outside the gene matches: 5. The germline V gene has CDR1 SEHNR and CDR2 FQNEAQ (reference sequence). The CDR3 sequence: CASSLLAGPNTGELFF. For the CDR3, the DNA is TGTGCCAGCAGCCTACTAGCGGGGCCTAACACCGGGGAGCTGTTTTTT.

This clone appeared once. The chain links TRBV28 to TRBJ1-2; D uncertain. The CDR3 runs to 13 residues. CDR1 and CDR2 from the germline V gene are MDHEN and SYDVKM. Trimming stripped 8 bases from V and 0 bases from J, with 10 bases between. CDR3 protein: CASRTGTNYGYTF. In DNA, the CDR3 is TGTGCCAGCCGCACGGGGACTAACTATGGCTACACCTTC.

This clone was seen a single time. Here the CDR3 omits its conserved ending phenylalanine or tryptophan, so a read error is the likely source. The DNA is omitted, as the CDR3 cannot be located on it reliably, and the CDR3 follows TCRdb's listing. The chain links TRBV5-1 to TRBJ1-2; the listed D gene, TRBD1, was not tested against the DNA. Germline V gives CDR1 SGHRS, CDR2 YFSETQ. The CDR3 spans 12 amino acids, including both terminal residues. The CDR3 region is CASSSDRVYPQI.

The rearrangement links TRBV11-3 to TRBJ2-7, with TRBD1 matching 11 bases. J was trimmed by 7 bases and V by 5 bases; bases with no gene match: 4. The CDR3 is 13 residues long. Germline CDR1 is SGHNT and CDR2 is YENEEA. CDR3 DNA sequence: TGTGCCAGCAGCCACGGGACAGGGGGAGAGCAGTACTTC. Its translation: CASSHGTGGEQYF.

The CDR3 DNA sequence: TGTGCCAGCAGTGGATCCAGGGAAGATGTGGGCAACTATGGCTACACCTTC. Residues: CASSGSREDVGNYGYTF. This rearrangement joins TRBV6-1 to TRBJ1-2, with D possibly TRBD1 on 5 matching bases. Trimming removed 4 bases from V and 2 bases from J, with 20 bases in between. Germline V gene sequence: CDR1 MNHNS, CDR2 SASEGT. The CDR3 loop spans 17 amino acids.

The rearrangement uses TRBV19 and TRBJ1-2, with D perhaps matching TRBD1 (5 bases). V was trimmed by 2 bases and J by 9 bases, leaving 13 bases between them. Germline V gives CDR1 LNHDA, CDR2 SQIVND (reference sequence). The CDR3 is 13 residues long. CDR3 sequence: CASSIQAGFSYTF. As DNA, the CDR3 is TGTGCCAGTAGTATACAGGCAGGGTTTAGCTACACCTTC.

This chain uses TRBV18 with TRBJ1-6; TRBD1 is a possible D gene (6 bases). V lost 2 bases to trimming and J lost 5 bases, with 13 bases between them. The CDR3 loop spans 16 amino acids. Germline CDR1 reads KGHSH; CDR2 reads LQKENI. The CDR3 nucleotides are TGTGCCAGCTCACCAAGGTCGGGACAAGATAATTCACCCCTCCACTTT. It specifies CASSPRSGQDNSPLHF.

In its sample, this clone was seen once. This chain uses TRBV9 with TRBJ2-3, with 7 bases lining up with TRBD2. This CDR3 is built from 16 residues. Trimming cost V 0 bases and J 5 bases; bases outside gene matches: 9. Germline V CDR1 and CDR2: SGDLS, YYNGEE. CDR3 protein: CASSVGTSVDIDTQYF. The CDR3 DNA sequence: TGTGCCAGCAGCGTAGGGACTAGTGTGGACATAGATACGCAGTATTTT.

This clone was seen only a few times. V and J are TRBV6-6 and TRBJ2-7; possibly TRBD2 for D (5 bases). V gave up 1 base and J gave up 7 bases, with 8 bases separating them. Per germline, CDR1 MNHNY and CDR2 SVGAGI (reference sequence). CDR3 size: 12 residues. This chain's CDR3 is CASSYLTGEQYF. The CDR3 DNA sequence: TGTGCCAGCAGTTACTTAACGGGAGAGCAGTACTTC.

In the case of this clone: Sequence at one end of the junction differs from germline and may be a read error. The chain links TRBV7-9 to TRBJ2-1; 9 nucleotides agree with TRBD2. The CDR3 spans 15 residues. Germline CDR1 and CDR2: SEHNR and FQNEAQ (reference sequence). CDR3: CSSSLMGLAGNEQFF. In DNA form, the CDR3 reads TGTTCCAGCAGCTTGATGGGGCTAGCGGGAAATGAGCAGTTCTTC.